Presented here are 24 T cell receptor beta chains from one specimen sequenced in a study of response to subunit inactivated influenza vaccine. TCRdb re-analysed the RT-PCR reads in MiXCR, keeping a single row per CDR3 protein. The sample includes a few hundred thousand distinct CDR3 sequences, over 9.5% of them seen just once. This material consisted of PBMCs from blood, taken 40 to 50 days after vaccination. These receptors were obtained from a man aged 45-65 years who received an inactivated influenza vaccine.

V and J are TRBV7-2 and TRBJ2-5; TRBD2 matches at 10 bases. CDR1 and CDR2 from the germline V gene are SGHTA and FQGNSA. V lost 0 bases and J lost 2; bases outside the gene matches: 12. The CDR3 extends over 19 amino acids. The CDR3 region is CASSLAPSGGRGEQETQYF. In DNA, the CDR3 is TGTGCCAGCAGCTTAGCCCCTAGCGGGGGAAGGGGAGAACAAGAGACCCAGTACTTC. The variable domain in full, completed from reference TRBV7-2 and TRBJ2-5, reads GAGVSQSPSNKVTEKGKDVELRCDPISGHTALYWYRQSLGQGLEFLIYFQGNSAPDKSGLPSDRFSAERTGGSVSTLTIQRTQQEDSAVYLCASSLAPSGGRGEQETQYFGPGTRLLVL.

This clonotype was detected only a few times. This rearrangement joins TRBV5-1 to TRBJ2-1, with a tentative D call TRBD1 (5 bases). Germline lookup yields CDR1 SGHRS and CDR2 YFSETQ. V was clipped by 4 bases and J by 8 bases, with 25 bases between them. CDR3 length: 17 residues. DNA for the CDR3: TGCGCCAGCAGCCCTCACTGGGGCGGCCCTAAACAAGATGAGCAGTTCTTC. Its protein is CASSPHWGGPKQDEQFF.

The rearrangement links TRBV4-3 to TRBJ1-2; D is undetermined. The CDR3 is 16 amino acids. Germline-derived CDR1 and CDR2 are LGHNA and YSLEER. The ends were cut back, 0 bases at V and 3 bases at J, with 14 bases in the middle. CDR3 nucleotides: TGCGCCAGCAGCCAAGAAGGCGAGCCGCAGGACTATGGCTACACCTTC. It is translated as CASSQEGEPQDYGYTF.

This clonotype showed up just a few times. The chain has TRBV6-2 or TRBV6-3 and TRBJ2-1; 7 bases are a match to TRBD2. Germline assignment: CDR1 MNHEY and CDR2 SVGEGT. The CDR3 is 13 amino acids. The V gene end was trimmed by 1 base and the J gene end by 9 bases; junction bases not matched to a gene: 3. The CDR3 region has the DNA TGTGCCAGCAGTTACTATTGGGAGGGTGAGCAGTTCTTC. It specifies CASSYYWEGEQFF.

This clonotype came up a few times. The chain has TRBV12-3 or TRBV12-4 and TRBJ2-6, with 12 bases aligning to TRBD1. The CDR3 spans 21 residues. The junction had 13 bases not matched to a gene; V was cut back by 1 base and J by 3 bases. As DNA, the CDR3 is TGTGCCAGCAGTTTAGTATATTTTCGGGACAGGGGGCAAGGTGGGGCCAACGTCCTGACTTTC. This gives the protein CASSLVYFRDRGQGGANVLTF.

This clonotype was counted only a few times. This chain links TRBV29-1 with TRBJ2-1; TRBD2 matches at 13 bases. The germline V gene has CDR1 SQVTM and CDR2 ANQGSEA. Losses at the gene ends were 6 bases for V and 7 bases for J; bases not matched to a gene: 9. CDR3 length equals 15 residues. As DNA, the CDR3 is TGCAGCGTGGCCACCGGGACTAGCGGGACAAATGAGCAGTTCTTC. As protein: CSVATGTSGTNEQFF.

This clonotype showed up just a few times. This chain uses TRBV2 with TRBJ2-5, with D possibly matching TRBD2 (5 bases). CDR1 is SNHLY, CDR2 FYNNEI, per germline. CDR3 size: 14 residues. Trimming shortened V by 4 bases and J by 4 bases, and 13 bases separated the two germline ends. DNA for the CDR3: TGTGCCAGCAGTGGAGTCGGGATTTCAGAGACCCAGTACTTC. Amino acids: CASSGVGISETQYF.

In its sample, this clonotype was seen a few times. V usage is TRBV20-1 and J usage is TRBJ2-3, with 8 bases lining up with TRBD1. The CDR3 totals 14 residues. Germline CDR1 and CDR2: DFQATT and SNEGSKA (reference sequence). Unmatched junction bases numbered 7, after V lost 6 bases and J lost 2 bases. The CDR3 region has the DNA TGCAGTGCCCCCAGGACAGGGTCCACAGATACGCAGTATTTT. Amino acid sequence: CSAPRTGSTDTQYF.

The chain employs TRBV6-4 and TRBJ1-6, with D unclear. V lost 6 bases to trimming and J lost 5 bases, with 17 bases between them. The CDR3 runs 16 residues. Germline assignment: CDR1 MRHNA and CDR2 SNTAGT. The CDR3 DNA sequence: TGTGCCAGCAGCCCCCCAGAGGGAAGGGATAATTCACCCCTCCACTTT. This codes for CASSPPEGRDNSPLHF.

Only a few counts were recorded for this clonotype. The chain links TRBV11-2 to TRBJ2-1; TRBD2 matches at 10 bases. Germline loops: CDR1 SGHAT, CDR2 FQNNGV. V shed 5 bases and J 7 bases; nucleotides not matched to a gene: 8. The CDR3 is made up of 15 amino acids. The CDR3 sequence is CASSPNTSGVNEQFF. The DNA of the CDR3 is TGTGCCAGCAGCCCGAATACTAGCGGGGTTAATGAGCAGTTCTTC.

The chain couples TRBV7-2 to TRBJ1-5; 11 nucleotides match TRBD1. Germline loops: CDR1 SGHTA, CDR2 FQGNSA. The V gene end was trimmed by 5 bases and the J gene end by 9 bases; junction bases not matched to a gene: 6. The CDR3 is 14 amino acids. CDR3: CASSPDRGLGPQHF. CDR3 DNA: TGTGCCAGCAGCCCGGACAGGGGGCTCGGGCCCCAGCATTTT.

CDR3: CSARSRRDTQYF. The CDR3 region has the DNA TGCAGTGCTAGATCCAGGAGAGATACGCAGTATTTT. The J gene is TRBJ2-3, the V gene TRBV20-1; no definite D call. V was clipped by 2 bases and J by 5 bases, with 8 bases between them. There are 12 residues in the CDR3. The germline V gene encodes CDR1 DFQATT and CDR2 SNEGSKA (reference sequence).

The V and J genes are TRBV10-3 and TRBJ1-6; unclear D gene. The V end lost 4 bases, the J end lost 7 bases, and 11 bases lay between the germline ends. CDR1 is ENHRY, CDR2 SYGVKD, per germline. The length of the CDR3 is 14 residues. For the CDR3, the DNA is TGTGCCATCAGTGGGAACATTGTCAATTCACCCCTCCACTTT. This sequence encodes CAISGNIVNSPLHF.

V gene TRBV5-6 combines with J gene TRBJ1-5; 7 bases are a match to TRBD1. The ends lost 4 bases at V and 2 bases at J; junction bases unmatched: 9. The CDR3 length is 16 residues. Germline-derived CDR1 and CDR2 are SGHDT and YYEEEE. CDR3 loop: CASSVGRGRGNQPQHF. CDR3 DNA sequence: TGTGCCAGCAGCGTTGGTAGGGGGCGAGGCAATCAGCCCCAGCATTTT.

The chain is built from TRBV7-8 and TRBJ2-7, with D possibly TRBD1 on 6 matching bases. Germline CDR1 reads SGHVS; CDR2 reads FQNEAQ. The CDR3 length is 15 residues. Trimming left V 3 bases short and J 7 bases short, with 19 bases between. Written as DNA, the CDR3 is TGTGCCAGCAGCTTTTTCGGGCAGGGGAAAAAGGAGCAGTACTTC. It specifies CASSFFGQGKKEQYF. Full variable domain (remainder filled in from reference TRBV7-8 and TRBJ2-7): GAGVSQSPRYKVAKRGQDVALRCDPISGHVSLFWYQQALGQGPEFLTYFQNEAQLDKSGLPSDRFFAERPEGSVSTLKIQRTQQEDSAVYLCASSFFGQGKKEQYFGPGTRLTVT.

This clonotype was picked up a small number of times. The chain is built from TRBV12-3 or TRBV12-4 and TRBJ2-7, with 8 bases matching TRBD1. This CDR3 contains 16 residues. The trim removed 6 bases at V and 4 bases at J, leaving 14 bases unmatched. CDR3 residues: CASRTYRGTPPYEQYF. CDR3 in DNA: TGTGCCAGCAGAACGTACAGGGGGACCCCCCCGTACGAGCAGTACTTC.

A few counts support this clonotype. The chain links TRBV5-6 to TRBJ1-1; weak D call: TRBD1 (6 bases). V was cut by 4 bases and J by 2 bases, with 12 bases left in between. This CDR3 contains 14 residues. Germline CDR1 and CDR2: SGHDT and YYEEEE. CDR3 loop: CASSPTGINTEAFF. As DNA, the CDR3 is TGTGCCAGCAGCCCTACAGGGATTAACACTGAAGCTTTCTTT.

The chain couples TRBV7-9 to TRBJ2-5; the D gene is possibly TRBD2 (6 bases). The ends were cut back, 5 bases at V and 1 base at J, with 14 bases in the middle. The CDR3 is made up of 15 amino acids. The germline V gene has CDR1 SEHNR and CDR2 FQNEAQ (reference sequence). This CDR3 is CASSLPMGGQETQYF. The CDR3 nucleotides read TGTGCCAGCAGCCTACCAATGGGGGGCCAAGAGACCCAGTACTTC.

This clonotype turned up a few times. This sequence joins TRBV20-1 and TRBJ2-7; the D gene is possibly TRBD2 (5 bases). Germline V lookup: CDR1 DFQATT, CDR2 SNEGSKA (reference sequence). The V gene lost 2 bases and the J gene lost 3 bases, with 14 bases spanning the gap. This CDR3 comprises 14 residues. For the CDR3, the DNA is TGCAGTGCTAGATCGGGGAATAGTCGCTACGAGCAGTACTTC. Its translation: CSARSGNSRYEQYF.

The CDR3 loop is CASSEAPGLGYTF. The CDR3 bases are TGTGCCAGCAGTGAAGCGCCAGGATTGGGCTACACCTTC. V usage is TRBV2 and J usage is TRBJ1-2, with D uncertain. Germline V gives CDR1 SNHLY, CDR2 FYNNEI. The CDR3 has 13 amino acids. V shed 0 bases and J shed 8 bases, with 10 bases lying between them.

This clonotype has a count of ten or more. The rearrangement uses TRBV7-6 and TRBJ2-1, with D perhaps matching TRBD1 or TRBD2 (5 bases each). This CDR3 is 15 amino acids long. V was cut by 1 base and J by 7 bases, with 14 bases left in between. Germline CDR1 reads SGHVS; CDR2 reads FNYEAQ. The CDR3 DNA follows: TGTGCCAGCAGCTTAGTTGGGCTAGCAGGGAATGAGCAGTTCTTC. Its protein product is CASSLVGLAGNEQFF.

The chain employs TRBV5-1 and TRBJ2-7; the D gene is possibly TRBD2 (5 bases). Trimming left V 5 bases short and J 2 bases short, with 17 bases between. This CDR3 is built from 15 residues. The V gene's germline CDR1 is SGHRS and CDR2 YFSETQ. The CDR3 DNA follows: TGCGCCAGCAGTCCCCTCGGGGAAGTTGCCTACGAGCAGTACTTC. This codes for CASSPLGEVAYEQYF.

The CDR3 loop reads CASRRTGAPSTGELFF. The CDR3 coding sequence is TGCGCCAGCAGGCGGACAGGGGCACCTAGCACCGGGGAGCTGTTTTTT. This chain uses TRBV4-1 with TRBJ2-2; 9 positions match TRBD1. V trimming: 6 bases; J trimming: 4 bases; junction bases outside the gene matches: 9. The CDR3 extends over 16 amino acids. Germline loops: CDR1 MGHRA, CDR2 YSYEKL.

This clonotype was seen only a few times. This chain joins TRBV5-1 and TRBJ2-7; 8 positions match TRBD2. Germline V CDR1 and CDR2: SGHRS, YFSETQ. The CDR3 spans 15 residues. The junction had 9 bases not matched to a gene; V was cut back by 0 bases and J by 7 bases. The CDR3 region is CASSLDAGGSGEQYF. CDR3 nucleotides: TGCGCCAGCAGCTTGGATGCGGGAGGATCGGGAGAGCAGTACTTC.